The TCR beta chain under discussion was sequenced for a study of beta chain features in type 1 diabetes. Of the isolated RNA, all was reverse transcribed, and so the sequenced material was expressed TCRB transcripts. The table came from immunoSEQ multiplex PCR; TCRdb's copy has only in-frame clones and leaves some out. The sample has 330,000 or so clones; 12% to 15% are singletons. Cells sorted by CD45RO/CCR7/CD25/CD127/CD95/CD27 comprised CD4+ naive, central memory, regulatory and stem cell-like memory cells. With regard to this clone: Its antigen is not known.

Findings and caveats of the study: The study notes PCR might favor shorter templates equally in patients and controls.

The CDR3 contains 13 residues. Deletions cut 1 base from V and 7 bases from J, with 8 bases between. Germline CDR1 SNHLY, CDR2 FYNNEI. This TCR was sampled from a man younger than 45 in good health. Sequencing input: central memory CD4+ T cells from blood. The chain carries TRBV2 and TRBJ1-5; maybe TRBD1 (5 bases). Written as DNA, the CDR3 is TGTGCCAGCAGTGAAGAAAACAGGCAGCCCCAGCATTTT. Translation: CASSEENRQPQHF. Full variable domain (missing parts from reference TRBV2 and TRBJ1-5): EPEVTQTPSHQVTQMGQEVILRCVPISNHLYFYWYRQILGQKVEFLVSFYNNEISEKSEIFDDQFSVERPDGSNFTLKIRSTKLEDSAMYFCASSEENRQPQHFGDGTRLSIL.